These 14 T cell receptor beta chains came from one sample sequenced in a study of blood T cell repertoires in COVID-19. The method was immunoSEQ multiplex PCR; TCRdb's version includes in-frame clones alone and lacks a portion of them. The profile shows fewer than 130,000 clones, 65% to 90% of them singletons. The sample was peripheral blood. These receptors were obtained from a woman aged 55 to 70 with acute or convalescent COVID-19.

The V call is TRBV6-2 or TRBV6-3, the J call TRBJ1-2, with 7 nucleotides matching TRBD1. CDR1 MNHEY and CDR2 SVGEGT come from the germline V gene. The CDR3 has 14 amino acids. With V trimmed by 2 bases and J by 9 bases, 9 bases remained unmatched. CDR3 in DNA: TGTGCCAGCAGTTACCAGGACAGGTGGATGAGCTACACCTTC. Translating gives CASSYQDRWMSYTF.

The chain couples TRBV11-3 to TRBJ2-7, with a weak D call TRBD2 (6 bases). Germline V gene data show CDR1 as SGHNT and CDR2 as YENEEA. This CDR3 has 14 residues. V shed 3 bases and J shed 5 bases, with 14 bases lying between them. CDR3 bases: TGTGCCAGCAGCTTCGAGACTAGTTTGGACGAGCAGTACTTC. As protein: CASSFETSLDEQYF.

This chain connects TRBV6-6 to TRBJ2-7; perhaps TRBD1 as D (6 bases). The V end lost 5 bases, the J end lost 2 bases, and 16 bases lay between the germline ends. Looked up from germline, CDR1 is MNHNY and CDR2 is SVGAGI (reference sequence). The CDR3 length is 15 residues. The CDR3 coding sequence is TGTGCCAGCAGTGCTAGAGTAGGGGGTACCTACGAGCAGTACTTC. Protein: CASSARVGGTYEQYF.

The genes are TRBV7-2 and TRBJ2-7; 8 nucleotides align to TRBD1. Germline V lookup: CDR1 SGHTA, CDR2 FQGNSA. This CDR3 is 13 amino acids long. V was pared by 3 bases and J by 5 bases, with 3 bases of the junction left unmatched. DNA of the CDR3: TGTGCCAGCAGCTTGAACAGGGGGAACGAGCAGTACTTC. Encoded protein: CASSLNRGNEQYF.

This clone was counted a few times. V is TRBV9 and J is TRBJ2-3, with TRBD2 identical over 7 bases. The V and J ends lost 3 bases and 0 bases, in that order; junction bases with no gene match: 7. Germline assignment: CDR1 SGDLS and CDR2 YYNGEE. This CDR3 spans 16 amino acids. In DNA, the CDR3 is TGTGCCAGCAGCGCCCGCGGCGGGAGTAGCACAGATACGCAGTATTTT. Translated: CASSARGGSSTDTQYF.

This rearrangement joins TRBV7-3 to TRBJ2-3, with 10 bases matching TRBD2. Germline V gene sequence: CDR1 SGHTA, CDR2 FQGTGA. The CDR3 extends over 15 amino acids. Germline trimming cut 0 bases from V and 8 bases from J; bases unmatched to any gene: 5. The chain's CDR3 is CASSLTSGGPSTQYF. The CDR3, as DNA: TGTGCCAGCAGCTTAACTAGCGGGGGGCCATCTACGCAGTATTTT.

CDR3 sequence (DNA): TGTGCCAGCAGTTTAGAAAACAACCCTAATCAGCCCCAGCATTTT. Its translation is CASSLENNPNQPQHF. This rearrangement joins TRBV27 to TRBJ1-5; D remains ambiguous. This CDR3 region has 15 residues. From germline, CDR1 is MNHEY and CDR2 SMNVEV (reference sequence). The V end lost 2 bases, the J end lost 4 bases, and 12 bases lay between the germline ends.

The chain joins TRBV6-4 to TRBJ1-4, with TRBD1 identical over 7 bases. This CDR3 is built from 15 residues. CDR1 MRHNA and CDR2 SNTAGT come from the germline V gene. V was clipped by 6 bases and J by 1 base; unmatched bases: 5. The CDR3, as DNA: TGTGCCAGCAGCCGGGACAGTGGAACTAATGAAAAACTGTTTTTT. Translated, it gives CASSRDSGTNEKLFF.

V usage is TRBV7-2 and J usage is TRBJ2-1; 7 nucleotides line up with TRBD2. Trimming cost V 4 bases and J 4 bases; bases outside gene matches: 7. Germline loops: CDR1 SGHTA, CDR2 FQGNSA. The length of the CDR3 is 15 residues. The CDR3 is CASSSPWGLYNEQFF. CDR3 bases: TGTGCCAGCAGCTCCCCTTGGGGACTATACAATGAGCAGTTCTTC.

The chain is built from TRBV28 and TRBJ2-5, with 7 bases that match TRBD1. The CDR3 is made up of 14 amino acids. The germline V gene has CDR1 MDHEN and CDR2 SYDVKM. The junction had 5 bases not matched to a gene; V was cut back by 2 bases and J by 5 bases. CDR3 DNA: TGTGCCAGCAGTTTAGCAGGGGGATTGGAGACCCAGTACTTC. Its protein product is CASSLAGGLETQYF.

The chain's CDR3 is CASSFSDTGELFF. Written as DNA, the CDR3 is TGTGCCAGCAGCTTTAGCGACACCGGGGAGCTGTTTTTT. The rearrangement joins TRBV11-2 to TRBJ2-2, with D maybe TRBD2 (5 bases). Germline V gene data show CDR1 as SGHAT and CDR2 as FQNNGV. Trimming removed 3 bases from V and 3 bases from J, with 5 bases in between. The CDR3 covers 13 residues.

CDR3 nucleotide sequence: TGTGCCAGCAGTGTAAGTTTTGGTCTAGCGGGTGGCGAGCAGTACTTC. This sequence encodes CASSVSFGLAGGEQYF. The chain recombines TRBV2 with TRBJ2-7; 8 bases are shared with TRBD2. The J segment lost 6 bases and the V segment lost 4 bases, leaving 14 bases of the junction unmatched. The CDR3 extends over 16 amino acids. The germline gives CDR1 SNHLY, CDR2 FYNNEI.

This clone was seen just once. The V call is TRBV7-3, the J call TRBJ2-3; D unclear. CDR1 is SGHTA, CDR2 FQGTGA, per germline. Between the trimmed V and J ends, which lost 2 bases and 6 bases, there was a span of 9 bases. The CDR3 extends over 13 amino acids. The CDR3 sequence is CASSLATRDTQYF. DNA for the CDR3: TGTGCCAGCAGCTTAGCGACGCGGGATACGCAGTATTTT.

CDR3 DNA sequence: TGTGCCAGCAGAACGGGACTTTTGTACGAGCAGTACTTC. Translating it yields CASRTGLLYEQYF. The chain has TRBV28 and TRBJ2-7, with D tentatively TRBD2 (6 bases). Germline V lookup: CDR1 MDHEN, CDR2 SYDVKM. The germline V and J ends were trimmed by 6 bases and 4 bases, with 13 bases remaining between them. This CDR3 comprises 13 residues.